This TCR beta chain was found in a study of identifying expanded T cells in peripheral blood. Data came from immunoSEQ multiplex PCR; TCRdb stores just in-frame clones and leaves some out. The table shows around 100,000 clones, with over 80% occurring only once. Deletions cut 11 bases from V and 1 base from J, with 11 bases between. The germline V gene has CDR1 ENHRY and CDR2 SYGVKD. The CDR3 has 12 residues. General observations from the study: Variance in clone template counts between approximately two-week samples significantly increased with total template count across all healthy donors.

In the case of this clone: As yet, its antigen is unknown.

J is TRBJ1-1 and V is TRBV10-3; tentative D call: TRBD1 (6 bases). Sequenced sample: blood. The source is a person aged 18-69 years in good health. The CDR3 reads CAARGQNTEAFF. CDR3 nucleotide sequence: TGTGCCGCCAGGGGTCAGAACACTGAAGCTTTCTTT.